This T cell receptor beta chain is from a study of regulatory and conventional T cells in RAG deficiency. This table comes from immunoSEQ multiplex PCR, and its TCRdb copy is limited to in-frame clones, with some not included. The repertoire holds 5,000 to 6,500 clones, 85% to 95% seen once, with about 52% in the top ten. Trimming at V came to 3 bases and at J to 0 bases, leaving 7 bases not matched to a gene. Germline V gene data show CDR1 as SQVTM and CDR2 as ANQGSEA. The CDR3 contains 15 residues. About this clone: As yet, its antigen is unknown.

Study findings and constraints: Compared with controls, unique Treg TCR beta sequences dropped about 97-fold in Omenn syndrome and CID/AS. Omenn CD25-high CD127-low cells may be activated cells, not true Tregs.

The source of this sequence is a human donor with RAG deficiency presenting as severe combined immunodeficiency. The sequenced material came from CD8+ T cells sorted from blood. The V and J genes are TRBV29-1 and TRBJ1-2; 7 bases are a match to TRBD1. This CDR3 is CSVERRQGPNYGYTF. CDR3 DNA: TGCAGCGTTGAGCGCAGACAGGGACCTAACTATGGCTACACCTTC.